In its sample, the clone carrying this T cell receptor (beta chain) was seen once. This sample is part of a study of blood T cell repertoires in COVID-19. Per the study methods: Amplifying reference gene primers gave estimates of nucleated cell counts. The method was immunoSEQ multiplex PCR; TCRdb's version includes in-frame clones alone and lacks a portion of them. V, J and clone size reflect that table, while D and trimming were determined from the DNA. In the table there are approximately 56,000 clones, over 85% of which are singletons. Deletions cut 6 bases from V and 0 bases from J, with 12 bases between. There are 15 residues in the CDR3. Germline V CDR1 and CDR2: MNHNY, SVGAGI (reference sequence).

The sequence was obtained from a man aged 80 or over with active or convalescent COVID-19. Sequencing was carried out using peripheral blood. This sequence joins TRBV6-6 and TRBJ1-5; perhaps TRBD1 as D (6 bases). The CDR3 here is CASSRSTGSNQPQHF. DNA for the CDR3: TGTGCCAGCAGCCGTTCGACAGGTAGCAATCAGCCCCAGCATTTT.